One sample yielded the 27 T cell receptor beta chains listed below, sequenced in a study of TET2 disruption in CD19-targeted CAR T cells. These receptors' targets are unknown. TCRdb's table, derived via immunoSEQ multiplex PCR, lists solely in-frame clones and lacks some. Reported are around 30,000 clones; the ten largest clones contain roughly 1.8%. Treatment specified: autologous CTL019 cells: CD19 CAR with 4-1BB and CD3 zeta domains. Sequencing was performed on CD8- CAR+ T cells sorted from cultured blood T cells, taken for CD19 CAR T cell therapy. Stated subset: CD8-negative CAR-positive T cells from the infusion product. All receptors come from a man between 70 and 80 years old with chronic lymphocytic leukemia.

Points on this clone: The read ends 3 residues early relative to the CDR3; the germline J gene fills the gap. The V and J genes are TRBV18 and TRBJ1-2; 7 positions agree with TRBD1. In germline, CDR1 is KGHSH, CDR2 LQKENI. The CDR3 extends over 13 amino acids. CDR3 DNA, as far as it was read: TGTGCCAGCTCACCTTATGGGACAGATACC. Its translation: CASSPYGTDT. The whole CDR3 protein reads CASSPYGTDTYTF.

Turning to this clone: The read falls 3 residues short of the CDR3 end, and the missing part is taken from the germline J gene. This chain links TRBV7-9 with TRBJ1-4; perhaps TRBD1 as D (6 bases). Germline CDR1 SEHNR, CDR2 FQNEAQ (reference sequence). The CDR3 sequence is 13 residues long. The covered CDR3 bases are TGTGCCAGCAGCCTCGCTCAGGGGTGGGAA. Translation gives CASSLAQGWE. The full CDR3 protein reads CASSLAQGWELFF.

In regard to this clone: The observed sequence ends 3 residues before the CDR3 terminus, with the missing tail filled in from the germline J gene. The chain links TRBV13 to TRBJ1-6; perhaps TRBD1 as D (5 bases). V was clipped by 0 bases and J by 7 bases, with 10 bases between them. This CDR3 is built from 15 residues. The V gene's germline CDR1 is PRHDT and CDR2 FYEKMQ (reference sequence). The covered CDR3 bases are TGTGCCAGCAGCTTAGGCGACAGTAGGAATTCACCC. This encodes CASSLGDSRNSP. The CDR3, in full, reads CASSLGDSRNSPLHF.

Note on this clone: The read ends 3 residues before the CDR3 terminus; that terminus is restored from the germline J gene. The rearrangement links TRBV7-2 to TRBJ1-5; the D gene is possibly TRBD1 (6 bases). In germline, CDR1 is SGHTA, CDR2 FQGNSA. Trimming removed 4 bases at V and 4 bases at J, with 8 bases between. This CDR3 is built from 13 residues. The DNA read from the CDR3 is TGTGCCAGCAGCTCAAGGGGGAATCAGCCC. The encoded protein is CASSSRGNQP. The whole CDR3 sequence is CASSSRGNQPQHF.

Concerning this clone: The read stops 3 residues short of the end of the CDR3; the missing end is completed from the germline J gene. This chain joins TRBV18 and TRBJ1-2, with a weak D call TRBD1 (5 bases). The germline V gene has CDR1 KGHSH and CDR2 LQKENI. This CDR3 has 15 amino acids. The CDR3 spells CASSSGTTYYNDYTF. The sequenced part of the CDR3 DNA is TGTGCCAGCTCGTCCGGGACTACCTACTACAATGAC. Full variable domain (missing parts from reference TRBV18 and TRBJ1-2): NAGVMQNPRHLVRRRGQEARLRCSPMKGHSHVYWYRQLPEEGLKFMVYLQKENIIDESGMPKERFSAEFPKEGPSILRIQQVVRGDSAAYFCASSSGTTYYNDYTFGSGTRLTVV.

A note on this clone: Read sequence stops 3 residues before the CDR3 end, and the germline J gene provides the missing end. This chain links TRBV30 with TRBJ1-5; D is possibly TRBD1 (5 bases). There are 16 residues in the CDR3. The V end was cut by 2 bases, the J end by 3 bases, with 17 bases between. The germline V gene has CDR1 GTSNPN and CDR2 SVGIG (reference sequence). The CDR3 bases that were read are TGTGCCTGGAGTCCATCCCATAGGGGTTTCAATCAGCCC. It specifies CAWSPSHRGFNQP. The CDR3 in full is CAWSPSHRGFNQPQHF.

Concerning this clone itself: Sequencing ends 3 residues short of the CDR3 end; the germline J gene provides the rest. The V gene is TRBV10-1, the J gene TRBJ2-1; unclear D gene. V was shortened by 0 bases and J by 5 bases, with 14 bases between the two germline ends. CDR1 is WNHNN, CDR2 SYGVQD, per germline (reference sequence). The CDR3 has 16 amino acids. The part of the CDR3 DNA that was read is TGCGCCAGCAGTGAGTCCCTAGGAGAAGTGAACAATGAG. It translates to CASSESLGEVNNE. The complete CDR3 sequence is CASSESLGEVNNEQFF.

Details on this clone: The read finishes 3 residues shy of the CDR3 end, and the germline J gene is used to complete it. The chain combines TRBV13 with TRBJ1-6; TRBD1 matches at 9 bases. Germline V gives CDR1 PRHDT, CDR2 FYEKMQ (reference sequence). Trimming removed 3 bases from V and 9 bases from J; junction bases left unmatched: 9. The CDR3 is made up of 16 amino acids. The DNA read from the CDR3 is TGTGCCAGCAGCTTTAAGGGACAGGGATGGGCTTCACCC. Translated, it gives CASSFKGQGWASP. The whole CDR3 is CASSFKGQGWASPLHF. Full variable domain (rest looked up from reference TRBV13 and TRBJ1-6): AAGVIQSPRHLIKEKRETATLKCYPIPRHDTVYWYQQGPGQDPQFLISFYEKMQSDKGSIPDRFSAQQFSDYHSELNMSSLELGDSALYFCASSFKGQGWASPLHFGNGTRLTVT.

As regards this clone: The read falls 3 residues short of the CDR3 end, and the missing part is taken from the germline J gene. This chain uses TRBV6-2 or TRBV6-3 with TRBJ1-2, with a tentative D call TRBD1 (5 bases). The CDR3 consists of 14 residues. Germline CDR1 MNHEY, CDR2 SVGEGT. The part of the CDR3 DNA that was read is TGTGCCAGCAGTTACGGACAATACTCCTACGAC. It yields the protein CASSYGQYSYD. The whole CDR3 sequence reads CASSYGQYSYDYTF.

Points on this clone: At the DNA level, this CDR3 is encoded by other sequences in the same sample as well. The chain's CDR3 is CASSPGGRTEAFF. The CDR3 DNA, read in part, is TGTGCCAGCAGCCCAGGGGGGAGGACTGAA. The chain links TRBV6-2 or TRBV6-3 to TRBJ1-1; 7 positions match TRBD1. With the read ending 3 residues before the CDR3 end, the germline J gene is used to fill in that end. The CDR3 is made up of 13 amino acids. The J segment lost 5 bases and the V segment lost 6 bases, leaving 6 bases of the junction unmatched. Looked up from germline, CDR1 is MNHEY and CDR2 is SVGEGT.

Turning to this clone: The read is 3 residues too short to cover the CDR3 end, so that end is filled in from the germline J gene. This chain links TRBV25-1 with TRBJ2-2; TRBD1 might be the D (5 bases). This CDR3 region has 13 residues. Germline assignment: CDR1 MGHDK and CDR2 SYGVNS. V was trimmed by 5 bases and J by 5 bases, leaving 9 bases between them. The CDR3 DNA, read in part, is TGTGCCAGCAGTCCACAGGATACCGGGGAG. Translated, it gives CASSPQDTGE. The whole CDR3 is CASSPQDTGELFF.

As concerns this clone: The CDR3 is cut off 3 residues early in the read; its end comes from the germline J gene. This chain joins TRBV20-1 and TRBJ2-3; tentative D call: TRBD2 (6 bases). Germline loops: CDR1 DFQATT, CDR2 SNEGSKA (reference sequence). This CDR3 has 14 amino acids. The V end lost 1 base, the J end lost 2 bases, and 10 bases lay between the germline ends. CDR3 DNA (partial): TGCAGTGCTAGAGGTGGGGGGACCACAGATACG. Its protein is CSARGGGTTDT. The whole CDR3 sequence reads CSARGGGTTDTQYF.

To note about this clone: The CDR3 end lies 3 residues beyond the end of the read and is filled in from the germline J gene. The rearrangement links TRBV5-5 to TRBJ1-2; D may be TRBD1 (6 bases). Germline assignment: CDR1 SGHKS and CDR2 YYEKEE (reference sequence). This CDR3 has 15 residues. The V end was cut by 4 bases, the J end by 7 bases, with 20 bases between. The CDR3 region is CASSALQGSIGGYTF. CDR3 bases read: TGTGCCAGCAGCGCATTACAGGGATCCATCGGTGGC.

CDR3 loop: CASCRAGDQPQYF. CDR3 bases read: TGTGCCAGCTGCCGAGCCGGGGATCAGCCT. The chain has TRBV7-9 and TRBJ2-4, with D possibly TRBD2 on 5 matching bases. The read ends 3 residues early relative to the CDR3; the germline J gene fills the gap. The length of the CDR3 is 13 residues. Germline V gives CDR1 SEHNR, CDR2 FQNEAQ (reference sequence).

Remarks on this clone: The read ends 3 residues before the CDR3 terminus; that terminus is restored from the germline J gene. The V call is TRBV20-1, the J call TRBJ1-6; tentatively, D is TRBD1 (6 bases). CDR1 DFQATT and CDR2 SNEGSKA come from the germline V gene (reference sequence). V shed 6 bases and J shed 0 bases, with 18 bases lying between them. The CDR3 extends over 17 amino acids. The CDR3: CSALDRPVGSYNSPLHF. CDR3 DNA, as far as it was read: TGCAGTGCCCTCGACAGGCCCGTGGGCTCCTATAATTCACCC.

Points on this clone: The read finishes 3 residues shy of the CDR3 end, and the germline J gene is used to complete it. The chain links TRBV2 to TRBJ1-6; D possibly corresponds to TRBD1 (6 bases). V was clipped by 2 bases and J by 5 bases, with 10 bases between them. Germline V gene sequence: CDR1 SNHLY, CDR2 FYNNEI. There are 15 residues in the CDR3. CDR3 DNA, as far as it was read: TGTGCCAGCAGTGAACGGGGGGCTCATAATTCACCC. Translation: CASSERGAHNSP. The whole CDR3 sequence reads CASSERGAHNSPLHF.

A note on this clone: The read terminates 3 residues before the CDR3 end, so the remaining end is supplied by the germline J gene. The chain is built from TRBV7-2 and TRBJ1-1; no clear D gene. Germline V CDR1 and CDR2: SGHTA, FQGNSA. This CDR3 has 11 residues. The CDR3 bases that were read are TGTGCCAGCAGCTTCGCCTACGAG. Translation gives CASSFAYE. The whole CDR3 protein is CASSFAYEAFF.

Of note for this clone: The read ends 3 residues shy of where the CDR3 ends; the end is completed using the germline J gene. The rearrangement uses TRBV20-1 and TRBJ1-1; D remains ambiguous. There are 13 residues in the CDR3. CDR1 and CDR2 (germline): DFQATT, SNEGSKA (reference sequence). The CDR3: CSARDGSPLAAFF. The DNA read from the CDR3 is TGCAGTGCTAGAGATGGTTCCCCCCTAGCT.

The CDR3 bases that were read are TGTGCCAGCTCACCCCCATCTCTAGTTGAA. Residues: CASSPPSLVE. The full CDR3 protein is CASSPPSLVEAFF. The J gene is TRBJ1-1, the V gene TRBV18; no reliable D call. The read stops 3 residues short of the end of the CDR3; the missing end is completed from the germline J gene. Germline lookup yields CDR1 KGHSH and CDR2 LQKENI. V lost 3 bases and J lost 7, with 12 bases in between. This CDR3 spans 13 amino acids.

Note on this clone: The read is 3 residues too short to cover the CDR3 end, so that end is filled in from the germline J gene. This chain joins TRBV12-3 or TRBV12-4 and TRBJ2-1; 10 bases line up with TRBD1. Trimming took 1 base from V and 4 from J; bases not matched to a gene: 1. This CDR3 is built from 15 residues. The CDR3 region is CASSLGTGGYNEQFF. The covered CDR3 bases are TGTGCCAGCAGTTTAGGGACAGGGGGTTACAATGAG.

As concerns this clone: The read gets to within 3 residues of the CDR3 end, and the germline J gene fills in the rest. The chain employs TRBV5-4 and TRBJ2-2, with D perhaps TRBD1 (7 bases). The CDR3 has 16 amino acids. V was shortened by 3 bases and J by 4 bases, with 16 bases between the two germline ends. Germline lookup yields CDR1 SGHNT and CDR2 YYREEE (reference sequence). CDR3 loop: CASSYPGGLVTGELFF. Partial CDR3 DNA: TGTGCCAGCAGCTACCCAGGGGGGCTGGTCACCGGGGAG.

Note on this clone: The CDR3 end falls 3 residues outside the read, so it is completed with the germline J gene. The chain has TRBV5-1 and TRBJ1-2; 7 nucleotides align to TRBD1. The CDR3 is 16 residues long. The germline CDR1 and CDR2 sequences are SGHRS and YFSETQ. The chain's CDR3 is CASSLGGGLGTDTYTF. CDR3 DNA, as far as it was read: TGCGCCAGCAGCTTGGGGGGAGGCCTCGGGACAGATACC.

In regard to this clone: The read terminates 3 residues ahead of where the CDR3 ends, so the germline J gene completes it. The sample has other DNA sequences that encode this CDR3 too. The chain combines TRBV5-3 with TRBJ1-3; 7 bases match TRBD1. TRBV5-3 is classed as an ORF, of uncertain function. The CDR3 consists of 14 residues. V shed 5 bases and J 4 bases; nucleotides not matched to a gene: 6. The CDR3 reads CARSQGVRGNTIYF. The sequenced CDR3 bases are TGTGCCAGAAGTCAGGGGGTGAGAGGAAACACC.

The sequenced part of the CDR3 DNA is TGCGCCAGCAGCTTGGCCCCCGGGACTAGCGGGGGGGCCCAAGAGACC. This encodes CASSLAPGTSGGAQET. The full CDR3 is CASSLAPGTSGGAQETQYF. The chain uses TRBV5-1 and TRBJ2-5; 16 bases are a match to TRBD2. Read coverage stops 3 residues before the CDR3 terminus; the germline J gene supplies the remainder. CDR1 is SGHRS and CDR2 is YFSETQ in the germline V gene. V lost 0 bases and J lost 1; bases outside the gene matches: 6. CDR3 length equals 19 residues.

Of note for this clone: The junction and the germline gene differ at one end; a read error may be behind it. The observed sequence ends 3 residues before the CDR3 terminus, with the missing tail filled in from the germline J gene. In the same sample, other DNA sequences code for this CDR3. The gene calls are TRBV7-3 and TRBJ1-3; 9 bases line up with TRBD1. This CDR3 is 15 amino acids long. Germline V gene sequence: CDR1 SGHTA, CDR2 FQGTGA. This CDR3 reads CASSPTGGGGNTIYF. Incomplete CDR3 DNA: TGTGCCAGCAGCCCCACAGGGGGCGGAGGAAACACT.

A word on this clone: Sequencing ends 3 residues short of the CDR3 end; the germline J gene provides the rest. This chain connects TRBV12-3 or TRBV12-4 to TRBJ2-2; no reliable D call. The CDR3 contains 12 residues. The germline V and J ends were trimmed by 7 bases and 3 bases, with 6 bases remaining between them. Incomplete CDR3 DNA: TGTGCCAGCACATCGGACACCGGGGAG. Its translation is CASTSDTGE. The CDR3 in full is CASTSDTGELFF.

Details on this clone: The read finishes 3 residues shy of the CDR3 end, and the germline J gene is used to complete it. The chain has TRBV2 and TRBJ2-2, with 11 bases aligning to TRBD1. This CDR3 is 14 amino acids long. Losses at the gene ends were 6 bases for V and 7 bases for J; bases not matched to a gene: 4. Germline values: CDR1 SNHLY, CDR2 FYNNEI. The CDR3 DNA, read in part, is TGTGCCAGCAGCGGGACAGGGGGTCGCGGGGAG. Its protein product is CASSGTGGRGE. The entire CDR3 reads CASSGTGGRGELFF.